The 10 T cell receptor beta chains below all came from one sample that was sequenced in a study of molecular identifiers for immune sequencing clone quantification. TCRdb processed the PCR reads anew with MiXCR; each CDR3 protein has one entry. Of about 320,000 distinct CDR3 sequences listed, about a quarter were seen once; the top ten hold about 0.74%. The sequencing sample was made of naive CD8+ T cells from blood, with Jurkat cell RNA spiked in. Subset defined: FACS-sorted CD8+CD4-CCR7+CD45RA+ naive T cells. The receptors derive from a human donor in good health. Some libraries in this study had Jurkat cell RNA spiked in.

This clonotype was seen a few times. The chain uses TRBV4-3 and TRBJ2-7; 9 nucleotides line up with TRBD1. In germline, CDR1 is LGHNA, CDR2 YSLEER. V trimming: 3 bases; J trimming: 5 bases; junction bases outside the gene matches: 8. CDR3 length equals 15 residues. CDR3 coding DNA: TGCGCCAGCAGCCACGACAGGGGGAGGAATAACGAGCAGTACTTC. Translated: CASSHDRGRNNEQYF.

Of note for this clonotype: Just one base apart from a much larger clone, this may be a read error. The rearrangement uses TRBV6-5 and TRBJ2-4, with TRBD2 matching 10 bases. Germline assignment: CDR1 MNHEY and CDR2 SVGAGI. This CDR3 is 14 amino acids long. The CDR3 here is CASRSGGGKTIQYF. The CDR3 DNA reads TGTGCCAGCAGAAGCGGGGGGGGGAAAACCATTCAGTACTTC.

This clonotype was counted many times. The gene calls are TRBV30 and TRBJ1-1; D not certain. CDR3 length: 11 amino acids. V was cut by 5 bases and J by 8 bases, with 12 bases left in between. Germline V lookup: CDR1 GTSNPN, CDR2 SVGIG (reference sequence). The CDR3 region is CAWGRTKEAFF. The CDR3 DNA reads TGTGCCTGGGGGAGAACCAAAGAAGCTTTCTTT.

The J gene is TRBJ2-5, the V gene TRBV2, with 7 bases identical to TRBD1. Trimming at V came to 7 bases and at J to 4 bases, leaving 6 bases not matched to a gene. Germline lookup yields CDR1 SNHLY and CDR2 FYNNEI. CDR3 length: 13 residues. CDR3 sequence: CASMGQILETQYF. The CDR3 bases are TGTGCCAGCATGGGACAGATACTAGAGACCCAGTACTTC.

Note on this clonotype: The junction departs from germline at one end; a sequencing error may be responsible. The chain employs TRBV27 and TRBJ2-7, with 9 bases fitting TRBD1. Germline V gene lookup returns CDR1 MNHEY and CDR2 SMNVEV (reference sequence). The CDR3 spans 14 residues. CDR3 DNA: TGTGCCTGCAGTTCCTGGGACAGGGAGTACGAGCAGTACTTC. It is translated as CACSSWDREYEQYF.

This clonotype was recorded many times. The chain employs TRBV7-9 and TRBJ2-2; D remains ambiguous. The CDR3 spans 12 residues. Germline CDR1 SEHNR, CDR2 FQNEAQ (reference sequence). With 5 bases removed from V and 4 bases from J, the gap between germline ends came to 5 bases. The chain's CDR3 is CASSRVTGELFF. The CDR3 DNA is TGTGCCAGCAGCCGGGTCACCGGGGAGCTGTTTTTT.

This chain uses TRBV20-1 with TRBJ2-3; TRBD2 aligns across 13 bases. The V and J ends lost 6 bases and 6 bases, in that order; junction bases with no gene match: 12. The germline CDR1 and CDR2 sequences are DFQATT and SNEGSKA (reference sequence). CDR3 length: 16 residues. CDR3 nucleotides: TGCAGTGCCACCCCGATGACTAGCGGGGGGTCGGATACGCAGTATTTT. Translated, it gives CSATPMTSGGSDTQYF.

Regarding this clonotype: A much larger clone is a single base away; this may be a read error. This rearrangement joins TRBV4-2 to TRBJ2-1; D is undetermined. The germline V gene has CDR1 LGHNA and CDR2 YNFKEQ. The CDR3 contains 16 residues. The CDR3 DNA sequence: TGTGCCTGCAGCCAAGAGGCGGCAATCCCCCCCGATGAGCAGTTCTTC. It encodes CACSQEAAIPPDEQFF.

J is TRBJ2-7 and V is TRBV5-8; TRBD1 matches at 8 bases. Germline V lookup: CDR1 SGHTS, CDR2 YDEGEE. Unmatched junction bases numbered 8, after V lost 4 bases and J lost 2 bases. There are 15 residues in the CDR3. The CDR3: CASSPGQGSPYEQYF. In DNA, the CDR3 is TGTGCCAGCAGCCCCGGACAGGGTAGTCCCTACGAGCAGTACTTC. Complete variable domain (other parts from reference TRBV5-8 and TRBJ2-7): EAGVTQSPTHLIKTRGQQATLRCSPISGHTSVYWYQQALGLGLQFLLWYDEGEERNRGNFPPRFSGRQFPNYSSELNVNALELEDSALYLCASSPGQGSPYEQYFGPGTRLTVT.

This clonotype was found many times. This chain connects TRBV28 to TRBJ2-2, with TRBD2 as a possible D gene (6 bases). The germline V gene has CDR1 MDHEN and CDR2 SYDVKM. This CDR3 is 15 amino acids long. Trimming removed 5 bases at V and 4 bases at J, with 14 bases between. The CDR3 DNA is TGTGCCAGCAGTGCGGAGACTAGTATCACCGGGGAGCTGTTTTTT. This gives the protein CASSAETSITGELFF.